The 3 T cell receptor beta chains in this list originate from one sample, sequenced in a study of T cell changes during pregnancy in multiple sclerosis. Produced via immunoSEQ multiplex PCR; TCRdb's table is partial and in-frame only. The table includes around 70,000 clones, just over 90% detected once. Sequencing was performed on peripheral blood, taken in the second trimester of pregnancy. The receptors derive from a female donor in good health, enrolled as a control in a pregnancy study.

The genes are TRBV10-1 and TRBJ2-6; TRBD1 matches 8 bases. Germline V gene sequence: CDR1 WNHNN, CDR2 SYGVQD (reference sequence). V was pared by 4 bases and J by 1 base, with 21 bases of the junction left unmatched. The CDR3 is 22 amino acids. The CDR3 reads CASSVYKWDRPSPLSGANVLTF. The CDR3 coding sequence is TGCGCCAGCAGTGTATATAAATGGGACAGGCCTTCTCCCCTGTCTGGGGCCAACGTCCTGACTTTC.

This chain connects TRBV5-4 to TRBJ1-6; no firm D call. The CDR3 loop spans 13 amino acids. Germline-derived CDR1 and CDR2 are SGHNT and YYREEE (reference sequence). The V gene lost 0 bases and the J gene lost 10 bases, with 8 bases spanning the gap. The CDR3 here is CASSLESGSPLHF. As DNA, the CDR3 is TGTGCCAGCAGCTTGGAGAGCGGGTCACCCCTCCACTTT.

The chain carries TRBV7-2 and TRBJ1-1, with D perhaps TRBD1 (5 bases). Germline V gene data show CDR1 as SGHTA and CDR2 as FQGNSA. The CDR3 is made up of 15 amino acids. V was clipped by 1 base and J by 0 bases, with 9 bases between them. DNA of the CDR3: TGTGCCAGCAGCTTAGAAGGGGCTATGAACACTGAAGCTTTCTTT. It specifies CASSLEGAMNTEAFF.